The T cell receptor beta chain described here comes from a study of T cells in narcolepsy. Study-wide results and limits: Autoreactive clone sequences were missing from some blood memory CD4+ repertoires. Same-patient CSF and blood CD4+ T cell clonotypes included HCRT-specific and TRIB2-specific autoreactive ones.

Remarks on this clone: Antigen: not known.

Assay used: immunoSEQ multiplex PCR; TCRdb lists only in-frame clones, some missing. In the table there are 23,000 or so clones, about 83% of which are singletons. Source material: CD45RA- memory CD4+ T cells from PBMCs. The sequence derives from a human donor with narcolepsy.

CDR3 nucleotides: TGTGCCAGCAGCTTTGAGGCTGACTATGGCTACACCTTC. Its translation is CASSFEADYGYTF. V and J are TRBV11-2 and TRBJ1-2, with D unclear. The CDR3 has 13 amino acids. Per germline, CDR1 SGHAT and CDR2 FQNNGV. The V end lost 3 bases, the J end lost 3 bases, and 8 bases lay between the germline ends. The full variable domain, completed using reference TRBV11-2 and TRBJ1-2, is EAGVAQSPRYKIIEKRQSVAFWCNPISGHATLYWYQQILGQGPKLLIQFQNNGVVDDSQLPKDRFSAERLKGVDSTLKIQPAKLEDSAVYLCASSFEADYGYTFGSGTRLTVV.